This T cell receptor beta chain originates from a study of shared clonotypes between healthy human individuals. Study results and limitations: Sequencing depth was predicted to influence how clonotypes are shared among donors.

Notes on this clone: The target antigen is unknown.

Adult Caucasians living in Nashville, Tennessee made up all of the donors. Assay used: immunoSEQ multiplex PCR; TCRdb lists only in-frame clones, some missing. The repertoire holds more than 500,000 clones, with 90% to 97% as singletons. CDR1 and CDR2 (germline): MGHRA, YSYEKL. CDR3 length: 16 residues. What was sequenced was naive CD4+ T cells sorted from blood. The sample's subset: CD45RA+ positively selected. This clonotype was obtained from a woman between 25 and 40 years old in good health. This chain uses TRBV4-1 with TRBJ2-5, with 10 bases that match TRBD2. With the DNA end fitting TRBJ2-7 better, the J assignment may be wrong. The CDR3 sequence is CASSPGWASGSYEQYF. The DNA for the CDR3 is TGCGCCAGCAGCCCGGGGTGGGCTAGCGGGAGCTACGAGCAGTACTTC.